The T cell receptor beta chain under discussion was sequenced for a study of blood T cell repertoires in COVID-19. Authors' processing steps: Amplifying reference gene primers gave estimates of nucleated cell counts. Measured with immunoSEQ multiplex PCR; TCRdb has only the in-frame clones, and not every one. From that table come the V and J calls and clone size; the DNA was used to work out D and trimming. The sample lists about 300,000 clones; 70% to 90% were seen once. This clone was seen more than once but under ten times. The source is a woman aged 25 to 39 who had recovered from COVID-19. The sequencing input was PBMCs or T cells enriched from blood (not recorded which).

The CDR3 is CASSFSSGTGRMNEQFF. The CDR3 nucleotides read TGCGCCAGCAGCTTCTCTTCCGGGACAGGGCGAATGAATGAGCAGTTCTTC. The chain recombines TRBV5-1 with TRBJ2-1, with 9 bases aligning to TRBD1. The CDR3 loop spans 17 amino acids. Trimming took 2 bases from V and 7 from J; bases not matched to a gene: 13. Germline V gene sequence: CDR1 SGHRS, CDR2 YFSETQ.